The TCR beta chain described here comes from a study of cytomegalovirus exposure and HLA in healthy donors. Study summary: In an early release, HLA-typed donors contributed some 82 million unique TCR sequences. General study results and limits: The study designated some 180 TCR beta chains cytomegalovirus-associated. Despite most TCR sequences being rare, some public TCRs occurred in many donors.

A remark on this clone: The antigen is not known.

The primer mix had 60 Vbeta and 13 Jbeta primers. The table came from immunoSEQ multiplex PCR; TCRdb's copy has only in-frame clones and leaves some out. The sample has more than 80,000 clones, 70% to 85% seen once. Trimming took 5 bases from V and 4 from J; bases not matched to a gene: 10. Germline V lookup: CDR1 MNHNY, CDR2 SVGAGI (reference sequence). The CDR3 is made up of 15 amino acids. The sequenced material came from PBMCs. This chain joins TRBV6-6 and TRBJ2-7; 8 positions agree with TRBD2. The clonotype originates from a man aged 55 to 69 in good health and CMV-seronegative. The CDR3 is CASSQTPAGGYEQYF. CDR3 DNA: TGTGCCAGCAGTCAAACCCCGGCGGGGGGTTACGAGCAGTACTTC.